The 11 T cell receptor beta chains given below trace back to one sample, sequenced in a study of T cell responses to AZD1222 COVID-19 vaccine. The assay was immunoSEQ multiplex PCR, and TCRdb's table has in-frame clones only and misses some. The sample lists approximately 150,000 clones, 90% occurring once. This specimen was peripheral blood, taken on day 0 of AZD1222 vaccination. These receptors were collected from an adult in good health.

CDR3 amino acids: CASSWGVGAAGYTF. CDR3 DNA: TGTGCCAGCAGCTGGGGGGTGGGGGCGGCTGGCTACACCTTC. The V gene is TRBV5-4, the J gene TRBJ1-2; maybe TRBD1 (6 bases). This CDR3 has 14 amino acids. Trimming took off 3 bases at V and 7 bases at J, with 16 bases between the two ends. Germline lookup yields CDR1 SGHNT and CDR2 YYREEE (reference sequence).

The chain joins TRBV4-1 to TRBJ1-1; D is uncertain. The V end was cut by 0 bases, the J end by 5 bases, with 13 bases between. The CDR3 covers 15 residues. The V gene's germline CDR1 is MGHRA and CDR2 YSYEKL. The CDR3 spells CASSQDSPPRTEAFF. CDR3 nucleotides: TGCGCCAGCAGCCAAGATAGCCCTCCGAGGACTGAAGCTTTCTTT.

The rearrangement joins TRBV5-1 to TRBJ1-1; 7 bases map to TRBD1. The CDR3 is made up of 15 amino acids. Trimming removed 2 bases from V and 3 bases from J; junction bases left unmatched: 7. Germline V lookup: CDR1 SGHRS, CDR2 YFSETQ. The CDR3 reads CASSLPRDSYTEAFF. DNA for the CDR3: TGCGCCAGCAGCTTACCCCGGGACAGTTACACTGAAGCTTTCTTT.

This rearrangement joins TRBV14 to TRBJ2-5; the D is unclear. Trimming cost V 3 bases and J 4 bases, with 15 bases left between them. CDR1 and CDR2 (germline): SGHDN, FVKESK. CDR3 size: 15 residues. The CDR3 here is CASSHRGGGGETQYF. The CDR3 nucleotides are TGTGCCAGCAGCCACCGTGGCGGTGGTGGAGAGACCCAGTACTTC.

This clone was detected only once. This rearrangement joins TRBV5-4 to TRBJ2-3; possibly TRBD1 for D (5 bases). Germline assignment: CDR1 SGHNT and CDR2 YYREEE (reference sequence). V lost 0 bases and J lost 10, with 12 bases in between. The CDR3 has 13 amino acids. The CDR3 sequence: CASSLGRVESQYF. In nucleotides, the CDR3 is TGTGCCAGCAGCTTGGGCAGGGTAGAGTCGCAGTATTTT.

The V gene is TRBV19, the J gene TRBJ2-7; 8 positions match TRBD1. Germline V gives CDR1 LNHDA, CDR2 SQIVND (reference sequence). The CDR3 extends over 12 amino acids. The J segment lost 6 bases and the V segment lost 4 bases, leaving 2 bases of the junction unmatched. The CDR3 loop reads CASSRQGFEQYF. The CDR3 DNA is TGTGCCAGTAGTAGACAGGGGTTCGAGCAGTACTTC.

The chain is built from TRBV9 and TRBJ2-1; weak D call: TRBD2 (5 bases). This CDR3 has 15 residues. The V end was cut by 3 bases, the J end by 0 bases, with 10 bases between. Germline V gene data show CDR1 as SGDLS and CDR2 as YYNGEE. CDR3 sequence reads: CASSAGLSSYNEQFF. CDR3 nucleotide sequence: TGTGCCAGCAGCGCAGGACTTAGCTCCTACAATGAGCAGTTCTTC.

V is TRBV6-5 and J is TRBJ1-2; 7 bases align to TRBD1. V shed 2 bases and J 6 bases; nucleotides not matched to a gene: 3. This CDR3 spans 13 amino acids. CDR1 and CDR2 (germline): MNHEY, SVGAGI. The CDR3 DNA reads TGTGCCAGCAGTTACCGACAGGGCAATGGCTACACCTTC. This translates into CASSYRQGNGYTF.

The chain uses TRBV4-3 and TRBJ2-1, with 8 positions matching TRBD2. The junction had 5 bases not matched to a gene; V was cut back by 3 bases and J by 10 bases. Germline V gene sequence: CDR1 LGHNA, CDR2 YSLEER. This CDR3 comprises 13 residues. CDR3 in amino acids: CASSHTRTSEQFF. For the CDR3, the DNA is TGCGCCAGCAGCCACACCCGGACTAGCGAGCAGTTCTTC.

This sequence joins TRBV7-9 and TRBJ2-7; 8 bases line up with TRBD1. Per germline, CDR1 SEHNR and CDR2 FQNEAQ (reference sequence). The CDR3 spans 14 residues. V was clipped by 3 bases and J by 7 bases; unmatched bases: 8. CDR3 DNA sequence: TGTGCCAGCAGCTTCCCGACAGGGGTAGAAGAGCAGTACTTC. Its translation: CASSFPTGVEEQYF.

With regard to this clone: Within the sample, other DNA sequences also encode this same CDR3. V is TRBV7-2 and J is TRBJ2-7; D ambiguous. This CDR3 comprises 12 residues. V gave up 6 bases and J gave up 2 bases, with 8 bases separating them. CDR1 and CDR2 (germline): SGHTA, FQGNSA. This CDR3 reads CASSSGPYEQYF. The DNA of the CDR3 is TGTGCCAGCAGTTCCGGCCCCTACGAGCAGTACTTC. Variable domain in full (rest from reference TRBV7-2 and TRBJ2-7): GAGVSQSPSNKVTEKGKDVELRCDPISGHTALYWYRQSLGQGLEFLIYFQGNSAPDKSGLPSDRFSAERTGGSVSTLTIQRTQQEDSAVYLCASSSGPYEQYFGPGTRLTVT.